These T cell receptor beta chains were read from a single sample in a study of T cell clones after liver transplantation. Produced via immunoSEQ multiplex PCR; TCRdb's table is partial and in-frame only. Among roughly 70,000 clones listed, 90% were seen once. This sample comprised CD4+ T cells from blood, obtained before liver transplant. The receptors stem from a human donor who received a liver transplant. Both conserved end residues are part of each CDR3. A D gene is named only where the DNA matches it firmly. For some rows the clone size is stated as once, few or many, or as a class when expanded; others skip it.

>NA|TRBJ2-1|TRBV2|14|TRBD2
TGTGCCAGCAGTGCATTAGCGGGTAGGAATGAGCAGTTCTTC
CASSALAGRNEQFF
>NA|TRBJ1-2|TRBV5-6|14|NA
TGTGCCAGCAGCTTGGACAGTTTCGCCTATGGCTACACCTTC
CASSLDSFAYGYTF
>NA|TRBJ2-2|TRBV29-1|14|NA
TGCAGCGTTTTGGCTTCCTATAACACCGGGGAGCTGTTTTTT
CSVLASYNTGELFF
>NA|TRBJ1-2|TRBV14|13|NA
TGTGCCAGCAGCGAAAACTTCAGGGTCGGCTACACCTTC
CASSENFRVGYTF
>few|TRBJ2-1|TRBV19|16|TRBD2
TGTGCCAGCGATTCACGAGCAAGCGGGGTATACAATGAGCAGTTCTTC
CASDSRASGVYNEQFF
>NA|TRBJ2-2|TRBV9|17|NA
TGTGCCAGCAGCGTAGCGGGAGCAGGACCCGGCACCGGGGAGCTGTTTTTT
CASSVAGAGPGTGELFF
>NA|TRBJ2-1|TRBV5-1|15|TRBD1
TGCGCCAGCAGCTTGATGGGGACAGGGGGCAATGAGCAGTTCTTC
CASSLMGTGGNEQFF
>few|TRBJ2-1|TRBV18|13|TRBD1
TGTGCCAGCTCTACAGGGGCCTACAATGAGCAGTTCTTC
CASSTGAYNEQFF
>NA|TRBJ2-3|TRBV15|16|NA
TGTGCCACCAGCAGAGATCCAGGGGCCCGCACAGATACGCAGTATTTT
CATSRDPGARTDTQYF
>NA|TRBJ2-1|TRBV6-6|13|NA
TGTGCCAGCAGTTACTCATCAAGGAATGAGCAGTTCTTC
CASSYSSRNEQFF
>NA|TRBJ1-3|TRBV19|14|NA
TGTGCCAGTAGTCCCCGACAGTCCGGAAACACCATATATTTT
CASSPRQSGNTIYF
>NA|TRBJ1-6|TRBV5-4|16|NA
TGTGCCAGCAGCTGCCGCCGGACAGAGTATAATTCACCCCTCCACTTT
CASSCRRTEYNSPLHF
>NA|TRBJ1-3|TRBV7-6|13|TRBD1
TGTGCCAGCAGCTACGACAGGGCGGACACCATATATTTT
CASSYDRADTIYF
>NA|TRBJ2-5|TRBV6-5|13|NA
TGTGCCAGCAGTTACCTTGACAGGGAGACCCAGTACTTC
CASSYLDRETQYF
>NA|TRBJ1-5|TRBV11-2|16|NA
TGTGCCAGCAGCTTAGGTTCAGCCGGCGGAAATCAGCCCCAGCATTTT
CASSLGSAGGNQPQHF
>NA|TRBJ1-2|TRBV13|15|TRBD1
TGTGCCAGCAGCATACAGGGGCCAATTAACTATGGCTACACCTTC
CASSIQGPINYGYTF
>NA|TRBJ2-2|TRBV9|18|TRBD2
TGTGCCAGCAGCCCCCGGACTAGCGGGATCTTAAACACCGGGGAGCTGTTTTTT
CASSPRTSGILNTGELFF
>once|TRBJ2-2|TRBV6-1|14|TRBD2
TGTGCCAGCAAGGAGCGGGAGTACACCGGGGAGCTGTTTTTT
CASKEREYTGELFF
>NA|TRBJ2-5|TRBV7-9|15|TRBD2
TGTGCCAGCAGCCCCGACGTGGCGGGAGGGGAGACCCAGTACTTC
CASSPDVAGGETQYF
>NA|TRBJ1-2|TRBV7-2|13|NA
TGTGCCAGCAGCTTAGCAGCTGGAAACGGCTACACCTTC
CASSLAAGNGYTF
>once|TRBJ1-1|TRBV11-3|12|NA
TGTGCCAGCAGCTTCTTGGGCGCTGAAGCTTTCTTT
CASSFLGAEAFF
>NA|TRBJ2-2|TRBV28|13|NA
TGTGCCAGCATATGGCAGGGCAAGGGGGAGCTGTTTTTT
CASIWQGKGELFF
>NA|TRBJ2-7|TRBV6-1|14|NA
TGTGCCAGCACCCACAGGGAGACCTACTACGAGCAGTACTTC
CASTHRETYYEQYF
>NA|TRBJ1-3|TRBV10-3|17|TRBD1
TGTGCCAGCCATCCCGTGGGACAGGGTATATTTGGAAACACCATATATTTT
CASHPVGQGIFGNTIYF
>NA|TRBJ2-2|TRBV5-4|14|NA
TGTGCCAGCAGCTTGGGACAGGCCACCGGGGAGCTGTTTTTT
CASSLGQATGELFF
>NA|TRBJ2-1|TRBV2|13|NA
TGTGCCAGCAAGGGAGGGGGTTACAATGAGCAGTTCTTC
CASKGGGYNEQFF
>NA|TRBJ2-5|TRBV6-5|16|NA
TGTGCCAGCAGTTACTCGGGAACGGGAGCGCACGAGACCCAGTACTTC
CASSYSGTGAHETQYF
>NA|TRBJ2-7|TRBV7-6|16|TRBD2
TGTGCCAGCAGCCAAGTTAACCGGGAGGTGCCCTACGAGCAGTACTTC
CASSQVNREVPYEQYF
>NA|TRBJ2-3|TRBV5-1|18|TRBD2
TGCGCCAGCAGCTCCGTTGCTGGGGCGGGAGGATCCCCAGATACGCAGTATTTT
CASSSVAGAGGSPDTQYF
>once|TRBJ2-7|TRBV28|13|NA
TGTGCCAGCAGTTTTCAGGGTTCCTACGAGCAGTACTTC
CASSFQGSYEQYF
>NA|TRBJ2-3|TRBV4-2|15|TRBD2
TGTGCCAGCAGCCAGGGGACTAGCGATACAGATACGCAGTATTTT
CASSQGTSDTDTQYF
>NA|TRBJ2-3|TRBV30|14|TRBD2
TGTGCCTGGGAAGCTAGCGGGGGCACAGATACGCAGTATTTT
CAWEASGGTDTQYF
>NA|TRBJ2-7|TRBV7-8|14|NA
TGTGCCAGCAGCGGCAGGGGTTTTGCCTACGAGCAGTACTTC
CASSGRGFAYEQYF
>NA|TRBJ2-3|TRBV2|15|NA
TGTGCCAGCAGTGTTAGCAGCCTTCGGGCAGATACGCAGTATTTT
CASSVSSLRADTQYF
>NA|TRBJ2-7|TRBV9|15|TRBD2
TGTGCCAGCAGCGTAGATTGGGCTAGCGGCTACGAGCAGTACTTC
CASSVDWASGYEQYF
>NA|TRBJ2-7|TRBV11-2|13|NA
TGTGCCAGCAGCCGAAGACAAGACTACGAGCAGTACTTC
CASSRRQDYEQYF
>NA|TRBJ1-1|TRBV29-1|12|NA
TGCAGCGCACAAGGAGGGGACACTGAAGCTTTCTTT
CSAQGGDTEAFF
>NA|TRBJ2-3|TRBV7-6|17|NA
TGTGCCAGCAGCTTATTGGCCTCTCAGCGGAGCACAGATACGCAGTATTTT
CASSLLASQRSTDTQYF
>NA|TRBJ2-1|TRBV28|16|NA
TGTGCCAGCAGTTCGCCCCACCTAGCGCACTACAATGAGCAGTTCTTC
CASSSPHLAHYNEQFF
>few|TRBJ1-2|TRBV30|13|NA
TGTGCCTGGGCGACAGAAGCTAACTATGGCTACACCTTC
CAWATEANYGYTF
>NA|TRBJ2-3|TRBV29-1|14|TRBD1
TGCAGCGTTACGGGACAGGGGGGGACAGATACGCAGTATTTT
CSVTGQGGTDTQYF
>NA|TRBJ2-5|TRBV11-2|16|NA
TGTGCCAGCAGCTTAGCCCCTGTAGCGGCCCAAGAGACCCAGTACTTC
CASSLAPVAAQETQYF
>NA|TRBJ2-1|TRBV19|15|NA
TGTGCCAGTAAACGACAGACAAGCTCCTACAATGAGCAGTTCTTC
CASKRQTSSYNEQFF
>NA|TRBJ2-3|TRBV11-2|12|NA
TGTGCCAGCAGCTTTGCCACAGATACGCAGTATTTT
CASSFATDTQYF
>NA|TRBJ2-7|TRBV11-3|14|NA
TGTGCCAGCAGCTTAGAAGGCCTGAATTACGAGCAGTACTTC
CASSLEGLNYEQYF
>NA|TRBJ2-1|TRBV19|15|TRBD2
TGTGCCAGTAGTGGGACTAGCGGGAGAGGAAATGAGCAGTTCTTC
CASSGTSGRGNEQFF
>NA|TRBJ2-7|TRBV15|13|NA
TGTGCCACCAGCTTTAGTCAGGGTTCCGAGCAGTACTTC
CATSFSQGSEQYF
>NA|TRBJ2-3|TRBV7-6|14|NA
TGTGCCAGCAGCTTAGCAGAGGCCACAGATACGCAGTATTTT
CASSLAEATDTQYF
>NA|TRBJ1-1|TRBV19|14|NA
TGTGCCAGTAGTTGGGCCCCCGAGAACACTGAAGCTTTCTTT
CASSWAPENTEAFF
>few|TRBJ2-5|TRBV2|15|TRBD2
TGTGCCAGCAGGCCCCCCGGAGCGGGAGTTGAGACCCAGTACTTC
CASRPPGAGVETQYF
>NA|TRBJ2-7|TRBV21-1|16|NA
TGTGCCAGCAGCAAACGAGTCAGTACGGGACACTACGAGCAGTACTTC
CASSKRVSTGHYEQYF
>NA|TRBJ1-1|TRBV11-1|15|NA
TGTGCCAGCAGCCCCCGAGTTCGGGTTCACGGTGAAGCTTTCTTT
CASSPRVRVHGEAFF
>NA|TRBJ2-3|TRBV15|16|NA
TGTGCCACCAGCAGAGGTCGAGGGGGAAGCACAGATACGCAGTATTTT
CATSRGRGGSTDTQYF
>NA|TRBJ1-6|TRBV2|15|TRBD1
TGTGCCAGCAGAGGACAGGGGTCCTATAATTCACCCCTCCACTTT
CASRGQGSYNSPLHF
>NA|TRBJ1-1|TRBV7-9|14|NA
TGTGCCAGCAGCTTAGAAGGCGGGAACACTGAAGCTTTCTTT
CASSLEGGNTEAFF